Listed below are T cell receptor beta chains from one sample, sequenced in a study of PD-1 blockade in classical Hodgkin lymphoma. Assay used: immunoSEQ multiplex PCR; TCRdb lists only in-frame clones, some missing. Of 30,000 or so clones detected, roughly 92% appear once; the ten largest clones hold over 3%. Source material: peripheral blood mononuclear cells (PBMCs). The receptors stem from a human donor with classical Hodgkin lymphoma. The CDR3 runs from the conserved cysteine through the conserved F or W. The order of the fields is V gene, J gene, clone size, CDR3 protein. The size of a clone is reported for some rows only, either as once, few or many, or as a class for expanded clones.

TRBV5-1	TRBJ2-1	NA	CASSLSADNEQFF
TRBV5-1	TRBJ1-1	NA	CASSPRQGADTEAFF
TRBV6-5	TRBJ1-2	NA	CASSYSRGLYGYTF
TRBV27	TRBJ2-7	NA	CASSLALTYQSPYEQYF
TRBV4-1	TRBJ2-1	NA	CASSHPAGKYNEQFF
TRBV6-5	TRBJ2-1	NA	CASIIRLAGLNEQFF
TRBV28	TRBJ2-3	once	CASSQTSGSYTDTQYF
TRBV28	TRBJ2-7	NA	CASSSGPLAGGPFYF
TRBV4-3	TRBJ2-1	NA	CASSQDLAGARYNEQFF
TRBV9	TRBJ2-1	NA	CASSVVVGGNEQFF
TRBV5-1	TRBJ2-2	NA	CASSLSTTNTGELFF
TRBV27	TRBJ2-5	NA	CASSPITRAGGPRGTQYF
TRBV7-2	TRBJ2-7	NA	CASSLVAGGEGYEQYF
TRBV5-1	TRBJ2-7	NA	CASSLDDPPYEQYF
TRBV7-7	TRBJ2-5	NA	CASSLTAQETQYF
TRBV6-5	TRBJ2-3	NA	CASSYHTPSTDTQYF
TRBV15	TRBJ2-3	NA	CATSRGGEADTQYF
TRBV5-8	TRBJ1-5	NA	CASSSDSSQHF
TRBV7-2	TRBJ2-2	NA	CASSPQRADTGELFF
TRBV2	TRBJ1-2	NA	CASVGVVNGGYTF
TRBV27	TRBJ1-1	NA	CASSSGGSTEAFF
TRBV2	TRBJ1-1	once	CASSQRQGFTEAFF
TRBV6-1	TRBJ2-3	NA	CASSPKADGRTTQYF
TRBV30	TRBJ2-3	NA	CAWQAGVVTDTQYF
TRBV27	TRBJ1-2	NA	CASSLWADDYGYTF
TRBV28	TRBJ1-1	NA	CASSYFRGAFF
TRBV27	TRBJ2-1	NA	CASSLQVAGGPGNEQFF
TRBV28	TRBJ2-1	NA	CASRSSYNEQFF
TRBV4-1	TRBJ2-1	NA	CASNLDRAGENEQFF
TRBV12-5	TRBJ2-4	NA	CASGLVRRNKNIQYF
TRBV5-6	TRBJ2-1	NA	CASSSIALYEQFF
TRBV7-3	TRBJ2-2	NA	CASSLNQGRTGELFF
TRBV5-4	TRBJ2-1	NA	CASSRTSGRWDEQFF
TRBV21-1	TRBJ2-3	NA	CASSTRVGGDTDTQYF
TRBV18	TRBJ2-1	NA	CASSSSGEYNEQFF
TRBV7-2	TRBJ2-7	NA	CASSLSSGTREQYF
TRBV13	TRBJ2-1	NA	CASSPVRADHNEQFF
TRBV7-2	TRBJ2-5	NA	CASSLMGGSRETQYF
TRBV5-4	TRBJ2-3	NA	CASSLAEGADTQYF
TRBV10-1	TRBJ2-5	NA	CASSESRGGETQYF
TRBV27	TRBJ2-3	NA	CASSLWHGLDTDTQYF
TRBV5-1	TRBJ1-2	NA	CASSHVRQEKNYGYTF
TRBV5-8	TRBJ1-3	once	CASSLGQGTGNTIYF
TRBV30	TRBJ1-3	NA	CACDRDFGNTIYF
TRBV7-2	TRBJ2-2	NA	CASSLDSHTGELFF
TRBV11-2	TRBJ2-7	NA	CASSERGLAGVGFYEQYF
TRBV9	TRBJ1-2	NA	CASSENRDRVYGYTF
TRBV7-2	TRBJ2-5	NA	CASSGLARGETQYF
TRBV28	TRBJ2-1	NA	CASSRYLVSNEQFF
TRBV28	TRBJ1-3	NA	CASSLVRNTIYF
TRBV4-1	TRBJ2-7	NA	CASSQDVQGSYEQYF
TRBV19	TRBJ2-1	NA	CASSPGVYNEQFF
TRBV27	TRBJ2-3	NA	CASSLGTGSTDTQYF
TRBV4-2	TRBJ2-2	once	CASSQDWLAGGTGELFF
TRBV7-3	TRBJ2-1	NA	CASSLSRGGPYNEQFF
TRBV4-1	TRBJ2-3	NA	CASSQRAGGTDTQYF
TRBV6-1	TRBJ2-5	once	CASSEVVAGGGETQYF
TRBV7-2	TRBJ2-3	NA	CASSPQSRAPQDTQYF
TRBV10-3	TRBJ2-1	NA	CAISEGRGVGEQFF
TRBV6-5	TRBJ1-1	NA	CASSMGGGRTEAFF